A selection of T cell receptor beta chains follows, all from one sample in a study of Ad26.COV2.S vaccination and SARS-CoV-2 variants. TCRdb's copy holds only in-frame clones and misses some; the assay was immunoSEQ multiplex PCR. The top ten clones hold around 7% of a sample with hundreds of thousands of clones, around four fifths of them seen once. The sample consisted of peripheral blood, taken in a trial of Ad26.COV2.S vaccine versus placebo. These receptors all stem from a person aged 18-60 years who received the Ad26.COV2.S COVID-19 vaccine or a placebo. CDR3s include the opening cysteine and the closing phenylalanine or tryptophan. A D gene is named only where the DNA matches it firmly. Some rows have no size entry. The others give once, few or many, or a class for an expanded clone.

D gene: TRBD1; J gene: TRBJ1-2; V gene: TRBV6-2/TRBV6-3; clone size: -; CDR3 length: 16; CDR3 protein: CASSPDRGRVVNGYTF; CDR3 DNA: TGTGCCAGCAGTCCCGACAGGGGGCGCGTAGTAAATGGCTACACCTTC
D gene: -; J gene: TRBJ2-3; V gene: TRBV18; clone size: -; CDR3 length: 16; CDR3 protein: CASSRGPRQSTDTQYF; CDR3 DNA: TGTGCCAGCTCACGGGGACCGCGCCAAAGCACAGATACGCAGTATTTT
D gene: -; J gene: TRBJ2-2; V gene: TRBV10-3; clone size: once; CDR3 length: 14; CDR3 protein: CATSGVMNTGELFF; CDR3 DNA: TGTGCCACCTCTGGGGTTATGAACACCGGGGAGCTGTTTTTT
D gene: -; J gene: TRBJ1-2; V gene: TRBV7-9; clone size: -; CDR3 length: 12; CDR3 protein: CASSLGLYGYTF; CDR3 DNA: TGTGCCAGCAGCTTAGGTCTCTATGGCTACACCTTC
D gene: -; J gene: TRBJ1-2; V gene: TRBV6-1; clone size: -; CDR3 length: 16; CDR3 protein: CASSELGTQDLGGYTF; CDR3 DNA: TGTGCCAGCAGTGAGTTGGGGACACAAGACCTAGGGGGCTACACCTTC
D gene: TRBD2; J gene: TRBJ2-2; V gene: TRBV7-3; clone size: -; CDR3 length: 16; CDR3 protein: CASSPGAAGGTGELFF; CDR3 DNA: TGTGCCAGCAGCCCTGGGGCAGCGGGAGGCACCGGGGAGCTGTTTTTT
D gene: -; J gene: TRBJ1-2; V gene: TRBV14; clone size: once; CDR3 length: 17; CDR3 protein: CASSQATKGWGRYGYTF; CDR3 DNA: TGTGCCAGCAGCCAAGCCACCAAGGGATGGGGTAGATATGGCTACACCTTC
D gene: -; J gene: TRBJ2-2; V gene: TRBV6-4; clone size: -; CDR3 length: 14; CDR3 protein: CASSDKGPAGELFF; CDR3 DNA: TGTGCCAGCAGTGACAAGGGGCCCGCCGGGGAGCTGTTTTTT
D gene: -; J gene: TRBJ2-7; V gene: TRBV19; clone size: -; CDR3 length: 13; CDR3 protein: CASSPGRAYEQYF; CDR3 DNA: TGTGCCAGTAGTCCGGGACGAGCCTACGAGCAGTACTTC
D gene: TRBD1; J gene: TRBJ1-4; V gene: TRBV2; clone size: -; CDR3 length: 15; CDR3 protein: CASSPRQGTNEKLFF; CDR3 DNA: TGTGCCAGCTCCCCAAGACAGGGGACAAATGAAAAACTGTTTTTT
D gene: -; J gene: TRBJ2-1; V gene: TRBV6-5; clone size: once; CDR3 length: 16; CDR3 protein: CASSYSSRGSYNEQFF; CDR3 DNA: TGTGCCAGCAGTTACTCCTCGCGGGGAAGCTACAATGAGCAGTTCTTC
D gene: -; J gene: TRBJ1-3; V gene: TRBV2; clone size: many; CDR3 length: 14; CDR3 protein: CASSDQGSGNTIYF; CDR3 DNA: TGTGCCAGCAGTGATCAGGGGTCTGGAAACACCATATATTTT
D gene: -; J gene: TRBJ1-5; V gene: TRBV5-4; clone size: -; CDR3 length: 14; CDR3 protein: CASSNQGSNQPQHF; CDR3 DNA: TGTGCCAGCAGCAACCAGGGTAGCAATCAGCCCCAGCATTTT
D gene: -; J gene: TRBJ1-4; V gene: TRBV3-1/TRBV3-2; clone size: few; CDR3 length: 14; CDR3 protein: CARGWVPGGEKLFF; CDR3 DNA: TGTGCCAGGGGGTGGGTGCCCGGAGGGGAAAAACTGTTTTTT
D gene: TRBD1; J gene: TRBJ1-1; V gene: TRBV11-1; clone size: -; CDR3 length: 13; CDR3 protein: CASSLTGGTEAFF; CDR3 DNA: TGTGCCAGCAGCTTGACAGGGGGCACTGAAGCTTTCTTT
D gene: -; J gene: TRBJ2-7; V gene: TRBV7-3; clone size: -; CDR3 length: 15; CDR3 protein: CASSLLGGDSYEQYF; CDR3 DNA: TGTGCCAGCAGCTTACTCGGCGGGGACTCCTACGAGCAGTACTTC
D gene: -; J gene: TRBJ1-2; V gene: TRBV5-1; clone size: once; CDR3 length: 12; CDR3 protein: CASSLAEEGYTF; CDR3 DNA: TGCGCCAGCAGCTTGGCCGAGGAAGGCTACACCTTC
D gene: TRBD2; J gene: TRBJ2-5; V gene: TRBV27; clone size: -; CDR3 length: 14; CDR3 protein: CASTSGGPTETQYF; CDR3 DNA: TGTGCCAGCACTTCGGGGGGGCCGACGGAGACCCAGTACTTC
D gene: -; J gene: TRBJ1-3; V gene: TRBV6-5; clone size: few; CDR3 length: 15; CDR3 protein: CASSYSPGAGNTIYF; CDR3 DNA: TGTGCCAGCAGTTACTCGCCAGGGGCTGGAAACACCATATATTTT
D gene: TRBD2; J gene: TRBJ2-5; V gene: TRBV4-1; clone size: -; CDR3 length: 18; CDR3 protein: CASSQDGTSWGLQETQYF; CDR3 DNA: TGCGCCAGCAGCCAAGACGGGACTAGCTGGGGACTTCAAGAGACCCAGTACTTC
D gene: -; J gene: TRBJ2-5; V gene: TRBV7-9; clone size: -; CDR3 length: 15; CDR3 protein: CASSLRTGGGETQYF; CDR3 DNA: TGTGCCAGCAGCTTACGGACTGGGGGCGGGGAGACCCAGTACTTC
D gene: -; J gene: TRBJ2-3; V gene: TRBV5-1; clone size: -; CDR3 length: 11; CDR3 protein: CASSKEDTQYF; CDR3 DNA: TGCGCCAGCAGTAAGGAAGATACGCAGTATTTT
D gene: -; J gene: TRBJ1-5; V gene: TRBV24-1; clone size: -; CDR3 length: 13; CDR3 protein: CARGGGVLGAQHF; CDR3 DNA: TGTGCTAGGGGAGGCGGGGTTTTAGGGGCCCAGCATTTT
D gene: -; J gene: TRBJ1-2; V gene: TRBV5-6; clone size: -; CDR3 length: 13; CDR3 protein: CAGQERGAEGYTF; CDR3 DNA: TGTGCCGGGCAAGAACGGGGGGCTGAGGGCTACACCTTC
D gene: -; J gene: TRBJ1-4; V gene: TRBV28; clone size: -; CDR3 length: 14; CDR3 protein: CASGDIGTNEKLFF; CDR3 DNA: TGTGCCAGCGGCGATATAGGAACTAATGAAAAACTGTTTTTT
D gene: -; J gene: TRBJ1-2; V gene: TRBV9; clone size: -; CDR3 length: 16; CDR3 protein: CASSPREGGWGYGYTF; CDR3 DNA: TGTGCCAGCAGCCCTAGAGAGGGAGGATGGGGCTATGGCTACACCTTC
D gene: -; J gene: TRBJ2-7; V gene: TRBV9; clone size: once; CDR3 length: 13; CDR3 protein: CASSVSPADEQYF; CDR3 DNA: TGTGCCAGCAGCGTGTCGCCAGCCGACGAGCAGTACTTC
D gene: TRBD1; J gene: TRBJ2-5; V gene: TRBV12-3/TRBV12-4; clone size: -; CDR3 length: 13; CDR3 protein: CASSRGQGRTQYF; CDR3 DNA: TGTGCCAGCAGTCGCGGACAGGGTCGGACCCAGTACTTC
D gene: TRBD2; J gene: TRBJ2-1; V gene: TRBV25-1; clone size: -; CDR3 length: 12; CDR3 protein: CASRDYMNEQFF; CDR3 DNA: TGTGCCAGCCGGGACTATATGAATGAGCAGTTCTTC
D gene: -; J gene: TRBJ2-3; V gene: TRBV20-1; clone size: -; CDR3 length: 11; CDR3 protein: CSARSDLSQYF; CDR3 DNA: TGCAGTGCTAGATCGGACCTTTCGCAGTATTTT
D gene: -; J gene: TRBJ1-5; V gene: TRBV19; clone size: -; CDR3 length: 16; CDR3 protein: CASSIEGALSRQPQHF; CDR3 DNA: TGTGCCAGTAGTATCGAGGGAGCCCTATCACGTCAGCCCCAGCATTTT
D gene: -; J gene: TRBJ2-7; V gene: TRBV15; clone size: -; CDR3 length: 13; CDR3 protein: CATSRDGSNEQYF; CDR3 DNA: TGTGCCACCAGCAGAGATGGGAGTAACGAGCAGTACTTC
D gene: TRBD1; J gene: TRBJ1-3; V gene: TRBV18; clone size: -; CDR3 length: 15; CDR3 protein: CASSSGQGNGNTIYF; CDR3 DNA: TGTGCCAGCTCATCGGGACAGGGGAATGGAAACACCATATATTTT
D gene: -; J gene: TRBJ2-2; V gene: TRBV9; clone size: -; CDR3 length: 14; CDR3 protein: CASSPGVNTGELFF; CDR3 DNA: TGTGCCAGCAGCCCCGGGGTGAACACCGGGGAGCTGTTTTTT
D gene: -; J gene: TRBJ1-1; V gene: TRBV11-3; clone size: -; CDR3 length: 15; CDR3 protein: CASSQGKRGLVEAFF; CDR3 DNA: TGTGCCAGCTCTCAGGGGAAAAGGGGCTTGGTTGAAGCTTTCTTT